This TCR beta chain was recorded in a study of CD4 T cell repertoires in COVID-19. Study-level background: CFSE-low cells expanded nine to eleven days with IL-2, then restimulated with other coronavirus spikes.

Notes on this clone: Antigen: not known.

The table came from immunoSEQ multiplex PCR; TCRdb's copy has only in-frame clones and leaves some out. Of about 75,000 clones in the sample, about four fifths were seen once. J gave up 4 bases and V 7 bases, and 11 bases lay outside the gene matches. The CDR3 runs to 16 residues. Whole-study findings and limits: Some SARS-CoV-2 clonotypes, between roughly 6 and 25%, recurred in SARS-CoV and/or HKU1 cultures. Two or all three memory subsets shared several highly expanded SARS-CoV-2-reactive clonotypes.

The clonotype originates from a human donor who had COVID-19. This specimen consisted of CD4+ T cells from peripheral blood, obtained after recovery from COVID-19. V gene TRBV23-1 combines with J gene TRBJ1-5, with 9 bases matching TRBD1. TRBV23-1 is noted as an ORF with a role that remains uncertain. The chain's CDR3 is CASTLDRGRPNQPQHF. The CDR3 nucleotides read TGCGCCAGCACCCTGGACAGGGGAAGGCCTAATCAGCCCCAGCATTTT.